This T cell receptor (beta chain) originates from a study of T cell repertoires in cytomegalovirus infection. A single record per CDR3 protein comes from TCRdb applying MiXCR to the reads. In the table there are approximately 500,000 distinct CDR3 sequences, approximately 15% of which are singletons. Germline V gives CDR1 SGHDN, CDR2 FVKESK. V lost 3 bases, J lost 2 bases, and 6 bases stayed unmatched. The CDR3 sequence is 15 residues long. The clonotype comes from a human donor in good health (CMV status not recorded). Some clones in this sample may be carry-over from other donors' samples. Sequencing was done on a sample of CD8+ T cells from PBMCs. The V call is TRBV14, the J call TRBJ2-5; TRBD1 agrees at 7 bases. The CDR3 loop is CASSQYRGPQETQYF. The CDR3, as DNA: TGTGCCAGCAGCCAGTACAGGGGACCTCAAGAGACCCAGTACTTC.